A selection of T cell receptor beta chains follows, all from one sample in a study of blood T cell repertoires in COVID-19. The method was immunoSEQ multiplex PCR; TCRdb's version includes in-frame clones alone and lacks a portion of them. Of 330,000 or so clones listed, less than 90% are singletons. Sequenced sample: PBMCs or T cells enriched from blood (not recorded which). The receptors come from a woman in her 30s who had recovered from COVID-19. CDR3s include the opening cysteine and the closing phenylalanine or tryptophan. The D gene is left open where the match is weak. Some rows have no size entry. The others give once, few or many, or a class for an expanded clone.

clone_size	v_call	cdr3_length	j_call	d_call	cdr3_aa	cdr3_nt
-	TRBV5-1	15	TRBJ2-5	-	CASSLLPGAQETQYF	TGCGCCAGCAGCTTGCTTCCAGGGGCCCAAGAGACCCAGTACTTC
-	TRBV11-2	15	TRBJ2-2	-	CASSQGRGGTGELFF	TGTGCCAGCAGCCAGGGGAGGGGAGGAACCGGGGAGCTGTTTTTT
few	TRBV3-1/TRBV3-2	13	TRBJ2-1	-	CASSQTDYNEQFF	TGTGCCAGCAGCCAAACAGATTACAATGAGCAGTTCTTC
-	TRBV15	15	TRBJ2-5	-	CATSRERGGGETQYF	TGTGCCACCAGCAGGGAGAGGGGAGGTGGAGAGACCCAGTACTTC
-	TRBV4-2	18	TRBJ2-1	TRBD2	CASSQALAGGPVGNEQFF	TGTGCCAGCAGCCAAGCACTAGCGGGAGGGCCGGTTGGAAATGAGCAGTTCTTC
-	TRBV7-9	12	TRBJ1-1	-	CASSPSDTEAFF	TGTGCCAGCAGCCCTAGTGACACTGAAGCTTTCTTT
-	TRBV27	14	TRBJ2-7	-	CASSQTASPYEQYF	TGTGCCAGCAGCCAGACAGCCTCTCCCTACGAGCAGTACTTC
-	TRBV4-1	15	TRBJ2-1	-	CASSQKPGAANEQFF	TGCGCCAGCAGCCAAAAACCTGGGGCGGCCAATGAGCAGTTCTTC
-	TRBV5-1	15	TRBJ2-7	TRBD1	CASSPTGQGLYEQYF	TGCGCCAGCAGCCCGACGGGACAGGGTCTCTACGAGCAGTACTTC
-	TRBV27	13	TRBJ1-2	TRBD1	CASTRGQGFGYTF	TGTGCCAGCACCCGCGGACAGGGTTTTGGCTACACCTTC
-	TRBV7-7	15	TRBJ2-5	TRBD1	CASSFTGTGEETQYF	TGTGCTAGCAGCTTTACCGGGACAGGGGAAGAGACCCAGTACTTC
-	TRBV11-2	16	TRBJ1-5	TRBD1	CASSSQGQGAGQPQHF	TGTGCCAGCAGTTCGCAGGGACAGGGTGCAGGTCAGCCCCAGCATTTT
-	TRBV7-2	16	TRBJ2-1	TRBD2	CASSSASGSSYNEQFF	TGTGCCAGCAGCTCCGCAAGCGGGAGCTCCTACAATGAGCAGTTCTTC
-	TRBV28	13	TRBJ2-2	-	CASSFTGAGELFF	TGTGCCAGCAGTTTTACGGGGGCCGGGGAGCTGTTTTTT
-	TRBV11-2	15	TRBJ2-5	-	CASSLDRGFQETQYF	TGTGCCAGCAGCTTAGACCGGGGTTTCCAAGAGACCCAGTACTTC
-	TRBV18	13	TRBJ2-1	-	CASSPGLYNEQFF	TGTGCCAGCTCACCCGGACTGTACAATGAGCAGTTCTTC
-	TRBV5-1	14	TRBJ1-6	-	CASSSQGAGSPLHF	TGCGCCAGCAGCTCACAGGGTGCCGGGTCACCCCTCCACTTT
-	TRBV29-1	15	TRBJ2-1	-	CSVESSKSSYNEQFF	TGCAGCGTTGAATCAAGCAAGAGCTCCTACAATGAGCAGTTCTTC
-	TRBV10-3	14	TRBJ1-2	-	CAISAQGFSYGYTF	TGTGCCATCAGTGCTCAGGGTTTCAGCTATGGCTACACCTTC
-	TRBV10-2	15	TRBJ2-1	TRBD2	CASSGAHGLAAEQFF	TGCGCCAGCAGTGGGGCGCACGGACTAGCCGCTGAGCAGTTCTTC
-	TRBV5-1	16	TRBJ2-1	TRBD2	CASSLEASGTYNEQFF	TGCGCCAGCAGCTTGGAGGCTAGCGGGACCTACAATGAGCAGTTCTTC
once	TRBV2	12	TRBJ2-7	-	CASSDRGFGQYF	TGTGCCAGCAGTGATAGGGGGTTCGGGCAGTACTTC
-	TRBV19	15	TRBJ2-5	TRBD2	CASNHLAGGPQTQYF	TGTGCCAGTAACCACCTAGCGGGGGGGCCTCAGACCCAGTACTTC
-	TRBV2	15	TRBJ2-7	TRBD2	CASNLWGGASYEQYF	TGTGCCAGCAACTTATGGGGGGGAGCCTCCTACGAGCAGTACTTC
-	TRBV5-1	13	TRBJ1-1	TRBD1	CASKDRMNTEAFF	TGCGCCAGCAAGGACAGGATGAACACTGAAGCTTTCTTT
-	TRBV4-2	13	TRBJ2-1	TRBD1	CASSLQGVDEQFF	TGTGCCAGCAGCCTCCAGGGGGTCGATGAGCAGTTCTTC
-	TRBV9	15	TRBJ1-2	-	CASSGAPGANYGYTF	TGTGCCAGCAGCGGCGCCCCGGGGGCTAACTATGGCTACACCTTC
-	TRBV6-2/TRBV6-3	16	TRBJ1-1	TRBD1	CASSSHVTGRKTEAFF	TGTGCCAGCAGTTCCCATGTGACAGGGCGGAAGACTGAAGCTTTCTTT
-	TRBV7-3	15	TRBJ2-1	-	CASSPRLEGAVEQFF	TGTGCCAGCAGCCCACGACTAGAAGGGGCGGTTGAGCAGTTCTTC
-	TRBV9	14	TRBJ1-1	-	CASSPPRGPTEAFF	TGTGCCAGCAGCCCCCCCAGGGGCCCCACTGAAGCTTTCTTT
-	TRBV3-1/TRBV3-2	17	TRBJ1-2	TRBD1	CASSLSWRQGIDYGYTF	TGTGCCAGCTCCCTCAGTTGGAGACAGGGGATTGACTATGGCTACACCTTC
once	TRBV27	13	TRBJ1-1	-	CASSLAGYTEAFF	TGTGCCAGCAGTTTGGCCGGGTACACTGAAGCTTTCTTT
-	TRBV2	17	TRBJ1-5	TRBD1	CASSEGGTGLLNQPQHF	TGTGCCAGCAGTGAAGGCGGGACAGGCCTCCTCAATCAGCCCCAGCATTTT
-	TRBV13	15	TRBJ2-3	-	CASSQGLIKTDTQYF	TGTGCCAGCAGCCAGGGACTCATTAAAACAGATACGCAGTATTTT
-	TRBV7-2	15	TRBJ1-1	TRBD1	CASSPQTGMNTEAFF	TGTGCCAGCAGCCCCCAGACAGGGATGAACACTGAAGCTTTCTTT
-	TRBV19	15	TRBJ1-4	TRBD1	CASSPGQGAGEKLFF	TGTGCCAGTAGTCCGGGACAGGGGGCGGGCGAAAAACTGTTTTTT
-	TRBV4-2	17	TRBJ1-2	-	CASSQEDFRGGNYGYTF	TGTGCCAGCAGCCAAGAAGATTTTAGGGGTGGTAACTATGGCTACACCTTC
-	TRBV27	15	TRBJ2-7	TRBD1	CASSLTGGQSYEQYF	TGTGCCAGCAGTTTAACAGGGGGGCAAAGCTACGAGCAGTACTTC
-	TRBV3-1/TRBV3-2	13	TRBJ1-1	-	CASSQDSYTEAFF	TGTGCCAGCAGCCAAGACAGTTACACTGAAGCTTTCTTT
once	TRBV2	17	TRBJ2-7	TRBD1	CASGAIFRDRARYEQYF	TGTGCCAGCGGAGCTATTTTCCGGGACAGGGCTCGGTACGAGCAGTACTTC
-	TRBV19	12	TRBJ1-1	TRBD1	CASSLQGPEAFF	TGTGCCAGTAGTTTACAGGGGCCTGAAGCTTTCTTT
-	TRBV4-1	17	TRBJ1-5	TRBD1	CASSQKQGERSNQPQHF	TGCGCCAGCAGCCAAAAACAGGGGGAAAGGTCAAATCAGCCCCAGCATTTT
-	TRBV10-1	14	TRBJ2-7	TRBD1	CASSVGDRGDEQYF	TGCGCCAGCAGTGTTGGGGACAGGGGAGACGAGCAGTACTTC
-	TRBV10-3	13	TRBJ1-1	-	CATGGRTASEAFF	TGTGCCACCGGGGGGCGGACAGCGAGTGAAGCTTTCTTT
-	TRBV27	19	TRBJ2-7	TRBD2	CASTPTGLAGGSRPYEQYF	TGTGCCAGCACCCCGACAGGACTAGCGGGGGGATCCCGGCCCTACGAGCAGTACTTC